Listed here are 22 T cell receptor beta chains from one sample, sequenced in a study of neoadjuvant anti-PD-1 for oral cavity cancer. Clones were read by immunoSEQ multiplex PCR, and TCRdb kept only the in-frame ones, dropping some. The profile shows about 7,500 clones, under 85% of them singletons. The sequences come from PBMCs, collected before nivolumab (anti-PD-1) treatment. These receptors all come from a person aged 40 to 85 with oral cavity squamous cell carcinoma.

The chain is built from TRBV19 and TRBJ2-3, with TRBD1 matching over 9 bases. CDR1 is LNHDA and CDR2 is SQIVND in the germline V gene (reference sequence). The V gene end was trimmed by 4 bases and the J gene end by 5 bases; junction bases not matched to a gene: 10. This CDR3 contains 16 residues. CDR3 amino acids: CASSKGTGYQEDTQYF. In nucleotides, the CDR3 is TGTGCCAGTAGTAAAGGGACAGGGTATCAAGAAGATACGCAGTATTTT.

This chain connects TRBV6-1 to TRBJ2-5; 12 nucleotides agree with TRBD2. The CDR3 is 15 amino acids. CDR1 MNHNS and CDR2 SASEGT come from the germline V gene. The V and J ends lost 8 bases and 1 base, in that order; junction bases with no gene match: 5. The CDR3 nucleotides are TGTGCCAGCTCGCTAGCGGGGGGGTTCCAAGAGACCCAGTACTTC. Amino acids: CASSLAGGFQETQYF.

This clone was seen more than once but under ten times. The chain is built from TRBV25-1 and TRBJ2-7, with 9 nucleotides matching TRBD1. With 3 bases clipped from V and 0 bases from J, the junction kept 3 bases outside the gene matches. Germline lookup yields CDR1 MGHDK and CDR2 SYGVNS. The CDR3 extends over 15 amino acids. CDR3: CASSEGQGYSYEQYF. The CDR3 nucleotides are TGTGCCAGCAGTGAGGGACAGGGTTACTCCTACGAGCAGTACTTC.

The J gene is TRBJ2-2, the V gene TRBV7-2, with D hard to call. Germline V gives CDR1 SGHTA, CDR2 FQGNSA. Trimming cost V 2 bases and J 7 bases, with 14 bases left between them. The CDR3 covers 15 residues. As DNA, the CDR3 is TGTGCCAGCAGCTTATCTTCAGGTTGGGGCGGGGAGCTGTTTTTT. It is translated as CASSLSSGWGGELFF.

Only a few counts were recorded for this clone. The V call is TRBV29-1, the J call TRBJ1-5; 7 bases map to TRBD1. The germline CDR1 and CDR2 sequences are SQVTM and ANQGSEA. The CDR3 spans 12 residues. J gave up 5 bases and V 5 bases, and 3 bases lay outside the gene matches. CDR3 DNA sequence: TGCAGCGTTAGACAGGGCGATCAGCCCCAGCATTTT. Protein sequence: CSVRQGDQPQHF.

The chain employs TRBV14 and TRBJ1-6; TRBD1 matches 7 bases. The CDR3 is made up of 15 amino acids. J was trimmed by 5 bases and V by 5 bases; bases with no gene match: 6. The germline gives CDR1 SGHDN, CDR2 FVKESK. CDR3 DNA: TGTGCCAGCAGCTACATCGGGACAGATAATTCACCCCTCCACTTT. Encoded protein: CASSYIGTDNSPLHF.

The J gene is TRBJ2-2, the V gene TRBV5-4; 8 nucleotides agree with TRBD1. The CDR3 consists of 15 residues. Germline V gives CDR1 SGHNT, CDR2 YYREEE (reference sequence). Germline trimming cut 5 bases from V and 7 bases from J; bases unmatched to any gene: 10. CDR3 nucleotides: TGTGCCAGCAGGTCAGGGGGCGCGGGTTTCGGGGAGCTGTTTTTT. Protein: CASRSGGAGFGELFF.

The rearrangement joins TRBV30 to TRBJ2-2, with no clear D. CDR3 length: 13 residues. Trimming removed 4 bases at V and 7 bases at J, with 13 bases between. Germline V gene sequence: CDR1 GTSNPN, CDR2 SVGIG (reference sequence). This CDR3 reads CAWTSPMGGELFF. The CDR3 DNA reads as TGTGCCTGGACTAGTCCCATGGGCGGGGAGCTGTTTTTT.

This CDR3 is CASSLEAGNYGYTF. CDR3 in DNA: TGTGCCAGCAGCTTGGAGGCAGGCAACTATGGCTACACCTTC. The chain joins TRBV5-4 to TRBJ1-2; D gene uncertain. Germline lookup yields CDR1 SGHNT and CDR2 YYREEE (reference sequence). V was pared by 0 bases and J by 2 bases, with 8 bases between. The CDR3 is made up of 14 amino acids.

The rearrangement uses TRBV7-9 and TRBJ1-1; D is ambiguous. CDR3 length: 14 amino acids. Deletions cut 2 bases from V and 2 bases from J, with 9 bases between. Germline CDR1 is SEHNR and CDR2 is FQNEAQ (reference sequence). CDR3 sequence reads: CASSLINANTEAFF. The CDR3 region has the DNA TGTGCCAGCAGCTTAATTAACGCCAACACTGAAGCTTTCTTT.

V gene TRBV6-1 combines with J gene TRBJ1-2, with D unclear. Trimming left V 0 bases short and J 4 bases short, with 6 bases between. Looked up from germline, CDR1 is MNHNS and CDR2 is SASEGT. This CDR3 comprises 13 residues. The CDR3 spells CASSEAPVYGYTF. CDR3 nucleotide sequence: TGTGCCAGCAGTGAAGCGCCTGTCTATGGCTACACCTTC.

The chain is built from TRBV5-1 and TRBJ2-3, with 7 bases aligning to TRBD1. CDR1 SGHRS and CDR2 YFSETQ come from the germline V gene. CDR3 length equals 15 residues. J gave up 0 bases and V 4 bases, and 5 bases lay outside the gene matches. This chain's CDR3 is CASSPGQMSTDTQYF. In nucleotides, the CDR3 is TGCGCCAGCAGCCCGGGACAGATGAGCACAGATACGCAGTATTTT.

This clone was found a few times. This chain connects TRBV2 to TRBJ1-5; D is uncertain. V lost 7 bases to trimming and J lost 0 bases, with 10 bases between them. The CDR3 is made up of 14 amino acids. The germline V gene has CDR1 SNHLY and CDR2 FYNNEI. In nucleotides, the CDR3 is TGTGCCAGCAAACACCGCTATAGCAATCAGCCCCAGCATTTT. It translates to CASKHRYSNQPQHF.

CDR3 region: CASSPLGGGALADTQYF. As DNA, the CDR3 is TGCGCCAGCAGCCCCCTCGGCGGGGGCGCGCTCGCAGATACGCAGTATTTT. The chain uses TRBV4-3 and TRBJ2-3; weak D call: TRBD2 (7 bases). The CDR3 is 17 residues long. Deletions cut 4 bases from V and 4 bases from J, with 21 bases between. From germline, CDR1 is LGHNA and CDR2 YSLEER.

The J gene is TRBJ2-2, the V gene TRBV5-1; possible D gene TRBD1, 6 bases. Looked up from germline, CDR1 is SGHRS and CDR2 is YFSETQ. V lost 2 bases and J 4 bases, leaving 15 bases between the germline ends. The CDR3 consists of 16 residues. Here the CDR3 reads CASSFENRVGTGELFF. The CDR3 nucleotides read TGCGCCAGCAGCTTCGAAAACAGGGTTGGCACCGGGGAGCTGTTTTTT.

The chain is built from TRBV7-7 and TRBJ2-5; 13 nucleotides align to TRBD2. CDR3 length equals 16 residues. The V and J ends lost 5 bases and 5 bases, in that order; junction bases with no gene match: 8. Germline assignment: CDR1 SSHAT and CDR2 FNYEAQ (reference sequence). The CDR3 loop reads CASSLTSGGALETQYF. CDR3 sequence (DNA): TGTGCCAGCAGCCTTACTAGCGGGGGGGCGTTGGAGACCCAGTACTTC.

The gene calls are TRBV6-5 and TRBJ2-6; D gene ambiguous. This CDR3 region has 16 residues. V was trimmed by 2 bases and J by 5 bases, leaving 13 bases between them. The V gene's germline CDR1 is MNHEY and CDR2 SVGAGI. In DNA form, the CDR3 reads TGTGCCAGCAGTTACGAGATCCTCCCCCGGGCCAACGTCCTGACTTTC. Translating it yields CASSYEILPRANVLTF.

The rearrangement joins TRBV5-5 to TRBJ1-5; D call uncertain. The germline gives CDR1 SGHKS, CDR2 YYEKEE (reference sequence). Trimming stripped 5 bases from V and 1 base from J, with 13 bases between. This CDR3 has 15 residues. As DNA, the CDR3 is TGTGCCAGCAGTCCGCGGCCCCAAAGCAATCAGCCCCAGCATTTT. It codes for CASSPRPQSNQPQHF.

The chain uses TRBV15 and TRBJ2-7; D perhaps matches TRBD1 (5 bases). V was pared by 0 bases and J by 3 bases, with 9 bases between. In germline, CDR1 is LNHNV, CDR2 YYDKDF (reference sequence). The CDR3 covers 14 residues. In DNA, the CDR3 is TGTGCCACCAGCAGAGACAGGGTGGGCTACGAGCAGTACTTC. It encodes CATSRDRVGYEQYF.

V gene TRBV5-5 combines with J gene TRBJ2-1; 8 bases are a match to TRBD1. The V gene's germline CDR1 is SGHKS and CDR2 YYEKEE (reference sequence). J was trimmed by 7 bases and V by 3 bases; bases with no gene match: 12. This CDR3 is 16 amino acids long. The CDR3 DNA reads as TGTGCCAGCAGCTCCGCCAAGCAGGGGGCGTCGAATGAGCAGTTCTTC. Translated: CASSSAKQGASNEQFF.

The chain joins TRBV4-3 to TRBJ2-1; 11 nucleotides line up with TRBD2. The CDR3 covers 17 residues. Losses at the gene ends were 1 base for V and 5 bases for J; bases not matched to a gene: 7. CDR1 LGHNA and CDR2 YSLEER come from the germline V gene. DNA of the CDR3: TGCGCCAGCAGCCAAGGGCGGGGGACTAGCGGTAACAATGAGCAGTTCTTC. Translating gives CASSQGRGTSGNNEQFF.

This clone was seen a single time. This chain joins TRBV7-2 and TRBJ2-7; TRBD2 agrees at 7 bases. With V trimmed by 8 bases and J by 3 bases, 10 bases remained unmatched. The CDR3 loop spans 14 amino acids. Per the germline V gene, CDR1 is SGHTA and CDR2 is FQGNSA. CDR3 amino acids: CASCPGGSGYEQYF. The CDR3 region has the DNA TGTGCCAGCTGCCCGGGGGGTTCCGGCTACGAGCAGTACTTC.